This TCR beta chain was observed in a study of T-cell memory formation after mild COVID-19. Germline CDR1 and CDR2: SGHTA and FQGNSA. CDR3 size: 15 residues. Trimming stripped 1 base from V and 4 bases from J, with 13 bases between. Each CDR3 protein gets one entry after TCRdb re-called the 5' RACE reads with MiXCR. The sample includes 550,000 to 700,000 distinct CDR3 sequences, approximately 15% of them seen just once. This receptor was identified in an adult woman who had mild COVID-19 (a few samples of this study predate the infection). Cell type and time point are not known. The sample comprised PBMCs or a T cell subset sorted from them (not recorded which). The chain recombines TRBV7-2 with TRBJ2-5; D possibly corresponds to TRBD1 (6 bases). CDR3 nucleotides: TGTGCCAGCAGCTTAGGTAGCAGGGGAGCAGAGACCCAGTACTTC. Its protein product is CASSLGSRGAETQYF.